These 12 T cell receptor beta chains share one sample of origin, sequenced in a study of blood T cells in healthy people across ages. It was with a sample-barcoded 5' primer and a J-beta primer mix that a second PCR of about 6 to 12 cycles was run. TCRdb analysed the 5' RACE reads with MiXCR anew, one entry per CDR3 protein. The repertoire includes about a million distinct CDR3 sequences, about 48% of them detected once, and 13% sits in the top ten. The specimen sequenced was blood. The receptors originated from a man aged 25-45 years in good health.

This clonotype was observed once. This CDR3 reads CASSEYNRMGNEQFF. CDR3 in DNA: TGTGCCAGCAGTGAATATAACAGGATGGGCAATGAGCAGTTCTTC. The rearrangement joins TRBV25-1 to TRBJ2-1, with a tentative D call TRBD1 (5 bases). The CDR3 is 15 residues long. V was trimmed by 0 bases and J by 6 bases, leaving 12 bases between them. Germline V CDR1 and CDR2: MGHDK, SYGVNS.

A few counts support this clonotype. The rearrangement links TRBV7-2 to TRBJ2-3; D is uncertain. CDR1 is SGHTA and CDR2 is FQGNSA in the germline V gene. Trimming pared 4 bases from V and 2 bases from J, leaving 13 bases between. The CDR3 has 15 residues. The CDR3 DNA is TGTGCCAGCAGCTCCGCCGGAACTAACACAGATACGCAGTATTTT. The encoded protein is CASSSAGTNTDTQYF.

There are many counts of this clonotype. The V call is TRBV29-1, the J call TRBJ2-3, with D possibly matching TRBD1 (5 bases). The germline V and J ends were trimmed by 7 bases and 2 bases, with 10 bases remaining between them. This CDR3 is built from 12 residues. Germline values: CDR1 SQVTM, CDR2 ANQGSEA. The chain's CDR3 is CSDQGNTDTQYF. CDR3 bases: TGCAGCGACCAGGGAAACACAGATACGCAGTATTTT.

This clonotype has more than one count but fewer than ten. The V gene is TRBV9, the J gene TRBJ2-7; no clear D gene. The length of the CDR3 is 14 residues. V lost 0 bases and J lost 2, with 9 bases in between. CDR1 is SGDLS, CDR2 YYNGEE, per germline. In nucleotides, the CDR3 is TGTGCCAGCAGCGTAGTCCCCGGAGCCTACGAGCAGTACTTC. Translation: CASSVVPGAYEQYF.

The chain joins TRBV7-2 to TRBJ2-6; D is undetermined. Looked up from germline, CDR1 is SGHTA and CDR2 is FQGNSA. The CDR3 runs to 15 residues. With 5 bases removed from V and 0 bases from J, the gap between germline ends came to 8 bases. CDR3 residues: CASSQLTSGANVLTF. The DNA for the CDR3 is TGTGCCAGCAGCCAACTAACCTCTGGGGCCAACGTCCTGACTTTC.

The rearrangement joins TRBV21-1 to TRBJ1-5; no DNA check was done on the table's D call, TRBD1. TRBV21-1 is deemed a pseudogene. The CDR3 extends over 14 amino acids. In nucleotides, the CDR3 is TGTGCCAGCAACGGACAGGTCATCGTTCAGCCCCAGCATTTT. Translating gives CASNGQVIVQPQHF.

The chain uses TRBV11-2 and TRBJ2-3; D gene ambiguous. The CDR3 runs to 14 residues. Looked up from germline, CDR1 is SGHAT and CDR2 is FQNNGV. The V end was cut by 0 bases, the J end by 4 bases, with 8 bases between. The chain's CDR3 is CASSLDLTPDTQYF. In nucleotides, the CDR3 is TGTGCCAGCAGCTTAGATCTTACCCCAGATACGCAGTATTTT.

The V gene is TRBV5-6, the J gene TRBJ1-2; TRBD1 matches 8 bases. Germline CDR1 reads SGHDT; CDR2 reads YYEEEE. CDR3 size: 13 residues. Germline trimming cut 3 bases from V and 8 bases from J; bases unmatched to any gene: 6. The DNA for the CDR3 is TGTGCCAGCAGCTCCCCACAGGGGGGAGGCTACACCTTC. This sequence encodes CASSSPQGGGYTF.

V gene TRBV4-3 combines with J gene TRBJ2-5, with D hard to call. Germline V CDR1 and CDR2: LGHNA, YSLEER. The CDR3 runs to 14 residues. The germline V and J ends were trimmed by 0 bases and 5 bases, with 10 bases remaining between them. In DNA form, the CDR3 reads TGCGCCAGCAGCCAAGATAAAGCTTGGGAGACCCAGTACTTC. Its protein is CASSQDKAWETQYF.

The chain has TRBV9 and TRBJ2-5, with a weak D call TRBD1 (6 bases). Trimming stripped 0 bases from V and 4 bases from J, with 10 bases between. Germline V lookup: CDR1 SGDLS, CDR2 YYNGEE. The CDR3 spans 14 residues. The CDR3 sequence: CASSVAGAGETQYF. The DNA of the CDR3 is TGTGCCAGCAGCGTAGCAGGGGCCGGAGAGACCCAGTACTTC.

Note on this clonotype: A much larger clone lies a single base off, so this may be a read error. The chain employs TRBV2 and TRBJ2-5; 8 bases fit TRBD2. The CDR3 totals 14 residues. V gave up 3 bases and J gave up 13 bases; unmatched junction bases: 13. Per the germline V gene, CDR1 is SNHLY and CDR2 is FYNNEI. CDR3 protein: CASSEWTSRNERYF. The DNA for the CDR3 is TGTGCCAGCAGTGAGTGGACTAGCCGGAATGAGCGGTACTTC.

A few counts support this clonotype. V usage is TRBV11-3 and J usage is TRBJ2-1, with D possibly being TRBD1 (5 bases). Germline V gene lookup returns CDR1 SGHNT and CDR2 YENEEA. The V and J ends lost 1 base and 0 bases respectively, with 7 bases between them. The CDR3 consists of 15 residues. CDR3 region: CASSLVQASYNEQFF. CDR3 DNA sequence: TGTGCCAGCAGCTTAGTACAGGCCTCCTACAATGAGCAGTTCTTC.